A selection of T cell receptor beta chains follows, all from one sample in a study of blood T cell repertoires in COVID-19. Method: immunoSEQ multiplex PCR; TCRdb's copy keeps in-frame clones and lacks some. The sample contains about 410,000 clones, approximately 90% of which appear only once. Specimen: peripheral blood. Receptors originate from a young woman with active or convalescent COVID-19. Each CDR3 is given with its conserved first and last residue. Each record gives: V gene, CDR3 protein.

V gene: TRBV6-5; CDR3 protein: CASSYRLARNYEQYF
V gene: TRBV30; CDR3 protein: CAFKPDRGPNTIYF
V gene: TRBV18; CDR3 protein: CASSPVSGPYEQYF
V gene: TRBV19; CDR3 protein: CASSASGLGTEAFF
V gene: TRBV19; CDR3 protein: CASSIALAGAGNTGELFF
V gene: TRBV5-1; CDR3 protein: CASSETGSNTEAFF
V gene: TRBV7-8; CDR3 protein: CASSLVGGTAENEKLFF
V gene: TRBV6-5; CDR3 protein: CASLAIVGSLTEAFF
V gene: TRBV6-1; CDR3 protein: CASSEVAGGTDTQYF
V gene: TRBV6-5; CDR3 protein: CASMDRGFGNQPQHF
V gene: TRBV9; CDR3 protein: CASSVGTSGQETQYF
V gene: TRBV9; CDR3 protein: CASSVSGGQGHEKLFF
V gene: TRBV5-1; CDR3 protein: CASSSGTGVETQYF
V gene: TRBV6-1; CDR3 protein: CASSDTGHTGELFF
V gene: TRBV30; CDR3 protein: CAWAQGAPGTTTEAFF
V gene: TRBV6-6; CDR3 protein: CASSYQGNYGYTF
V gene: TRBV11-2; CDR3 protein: CASSSNWYEQYF
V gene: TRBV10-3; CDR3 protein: CAISLESYGYTF
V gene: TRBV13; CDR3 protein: CASSSSSVSYNEQFF
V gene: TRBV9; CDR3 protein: CASSVAETRDSYYNEQFF
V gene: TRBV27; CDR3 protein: CASRPQGPQETQYF
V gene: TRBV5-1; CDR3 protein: CASSLGAAALYEQYF
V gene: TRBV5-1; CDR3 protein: CASSLGTGAKGEAFF
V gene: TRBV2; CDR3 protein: CASRTGEFEKLFF
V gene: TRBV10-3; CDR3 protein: CAISLGLAADTQYF
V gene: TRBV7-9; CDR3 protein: CASSPRHSGGLTNEQFF
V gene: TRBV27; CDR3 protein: CASSLQGGTGSEAFF
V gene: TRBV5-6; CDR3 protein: CASSQRDRHVGKLFF
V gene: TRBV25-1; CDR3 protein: CATTGTPNTEAFF
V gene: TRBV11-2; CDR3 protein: CASSLTQLAGGLVDTQYF
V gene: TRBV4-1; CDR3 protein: CASSHRNSNYGYTF
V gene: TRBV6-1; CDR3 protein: CASSDRQVNTEAFF
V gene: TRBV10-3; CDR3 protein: CAISESARNNEQFF
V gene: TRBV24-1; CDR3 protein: CATQGAGVNEQFF
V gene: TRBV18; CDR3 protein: CASSPPRGQPQHF
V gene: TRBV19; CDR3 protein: CASSTQEDQPQHF
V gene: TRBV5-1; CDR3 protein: CASATGGYGYTF
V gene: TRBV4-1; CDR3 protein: CASSQDRGLVTEAFF
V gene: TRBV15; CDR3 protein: CATSRVAVADTQYF
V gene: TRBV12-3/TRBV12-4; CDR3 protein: CASSLQGATEAFF
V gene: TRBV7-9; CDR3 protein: CASSLAGGYGYTF
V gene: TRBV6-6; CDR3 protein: CASSSTGDSPLHF
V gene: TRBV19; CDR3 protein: CASSIGSGGWTEAFF
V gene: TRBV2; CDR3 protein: CASRPAGTSGRNQETQYF
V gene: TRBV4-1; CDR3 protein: CASSQVSGGARDTQYF
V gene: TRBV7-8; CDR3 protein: CASTDFRGSYEQYF
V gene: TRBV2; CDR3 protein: CASRAGGQETQYF
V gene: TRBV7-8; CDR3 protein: CASSGRTGGALKGYTF
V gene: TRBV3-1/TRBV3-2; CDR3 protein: CASSPERPDSATNEKLFF
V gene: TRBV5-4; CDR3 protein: CASSHGQEYNSPLHF
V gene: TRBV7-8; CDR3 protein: CASEAGGSTDTQYF
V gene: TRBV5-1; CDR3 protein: CASSARTGVESEAFF
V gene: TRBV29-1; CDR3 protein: CSVQGGEREAFF